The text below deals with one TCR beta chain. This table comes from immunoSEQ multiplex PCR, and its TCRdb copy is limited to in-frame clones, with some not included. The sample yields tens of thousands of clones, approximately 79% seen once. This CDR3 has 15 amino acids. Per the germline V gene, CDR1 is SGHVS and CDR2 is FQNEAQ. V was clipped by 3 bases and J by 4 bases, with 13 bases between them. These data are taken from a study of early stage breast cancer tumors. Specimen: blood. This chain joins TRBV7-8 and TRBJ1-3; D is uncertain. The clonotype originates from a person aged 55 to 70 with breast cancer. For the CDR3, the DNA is TGTGCCAGCAGCTTTAACGAGGGCTTAGGAAACACCATATATTTT. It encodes CASSFNEGLGNTIYF.